This paragraph covers one T cell receptor beta chain sequence. Its matching antigen is unknown. The sample originates from a study of cytotoxic CD8 clonotypes in ibrutinib-treated CLL. Study overall: The sample average was approximately 250,000 productive templates and 85,000 to 100,000 productive rearrangements. Points from the study as a whole: Clonality increased with ibrutinib response but returned toward baseline at progression.

Clones were sequenced by immunoSEQ multiplex PCR, and TCRdb holds only the in-frame ones, with some missing. The sample lists about 140,000 clones; around 93% were seen once. V gave up 4 bases and J gave up 4 bases; unmatched junction bases: 15. The CDR3 runs 17 residues. Germline loops: CDR1 PRHDT, CDR2 FYEKMQ (reference sequence). The starting material was PBMCs, obtained after 12 months of ibrutinib treatment. This TCR was recovered from a human donor with chronic lymphocytic leukemia. This chain links TRBV13 with TRBJ2-7; 8 bases line up with TRBD2. Here the CDR3 reads CASSSTGWGGGTYEQYF. DNA for the CDR3: TGTGCCAGCAGCTCGACGGGCTGGGGCGGGGGGACTTACGAGCAGTACTTC.